Following are 16 T cell receptor beta chains from one sample sequenced in a study of T-cell reconstitution after alpha-beta-depleted transplantation in children. Unique molecular identifiers were used in preparing the TCRbeta library. TCRdb independently ran MiXCR on the PCR reads; one entry per CDR3 protein. The sample lists under 850,000 distinct CDR3 sequences, over 10% occurring once. Sequences were derived from PBMCs, sampled before TCRalphabeta/CD19-depleted stem cell transplant. The receptors originated from a girl aged 2 to 9 with congenital amegakaryocytic thrombocytopenia, due to receive a stem cell transplant.

Many counts were recorded for this clonotype. This chain uses TRBV3-1 with TRBJ2-7; 7 bases match TRBD2. Germline CDR1 LGHDT, CDR2 YNNKEL (reference sequence). The CDR3 is made up of 14 amino acids. With V trimmed by 2 bases and J by 4 bases, 5 bases remained unmatched. DNA of the CDR3: TGTGCCAGCAGCCAAACCTTCGGGAGGTACGAGCAGTACTTC. The encoded protein is CASSQTFGRYEQYF.

The table lists this clonotype with many counts. This chain uses TRBV20-1 with TRBJ2-1; D uncertain. V was clipped by 2 bases and J by 8 bases, with 16 bases between them. Germline V gene data show CDR1 as DFQATT and CDR2 as SNEGSKA (reference sequence). CDR3 length equals 14 residues. In DNA, the CDR3 is TGCAGTGCTAGACGGGCTCGGATCAGTCATGAGCAGTTCTTC. Protein product: CSARRARISHEQFF.

This chain uses TRBV10-2 with TRBJ2-7, with unresolved D. Germline V gene sequence: CDR1 WSHSY, CDR2 SAAADI. There are 12 residues in the CDR3. V was shortened by 7 bases and J by 2 bases, with 9 bases between the two germline ends. The CDR3 loop is CASTSYTYEQYF. The CDR3, as DNA: TGCGCCAGCACGAGCTACACCTACGAGCAGTACTTC.

This clonotype was detected many times. V is TRBV7-9 and J is TRBJ2-7; 8 bases are a match to TRBD2. Germline lookup yields CDR1 SEHNR and CDR2 FQNEAQ (reference sequence). This CDR3 comprises 17 residues. V trimming: 5 bases; J trimming: 4 bases; junction bases outside the gene matches: 16. CDR3 DNA sequence: TGTGCCAGCAGCGTCCTAGGTCAGGGGACTAGGCGGTACGAGCAGTACTTC. It encodes CASSVLGQGTRRYEQYF. Full variable domain (rest looked up from reference TRBV7-9 and TRBJ2-7): DTGVSQNPRHKITKRGQNVTFRCDPISEHNRLYWYRQTLGQGPEFLTYFQNEAQLEKSRLLSDRFSAERPKGSFSTLEIQRTEQGDSAMYLCASSVLGQGTRRYEQYFGPGTRLTVT.

This clonotype turned up a few times. This chain uses TRBV30 with TRBJ1-5; no clear D. V lost 5 bases, J lost 2 bases, and 13 bases lay in between. This CDR3 is built from 14 residues. The V gene's germline CDR1 is GTSNPN and CDR2 SVGIG (reference sequence). The CDR3 DNA follows: TGTGCCTGGGCAGCGGGCGATGGCAATCAGCCCCAGCATTTT. Encoded protein: CAWAAGDGNQPQHF.

This clonotype was seen a few times. The chain carries TRBV15 and TRBJ2-5; D not resolved. V lost 5 bases and J 5 bases, leaving 12 bases between the germline ends. In germline, CDR1 is LNHNV, CDR2 YYDKDF (reference sequence). CDR3 length equals 13 residues. CDR3: CATSDPAGETQYF. The CDR3 nucleotides read TGTGCCACCAGCGACCCCGCCGGGGAGACCCAGTACTTC. The whole variable domain, remainder taken from reference TRBV15 and TRBJ2-5, is DAMVIQNPRYQVTQFGKPVTLSCSQTLNHNVMYWYQQKSSQAPKLLFHYYDKDFNNEADTPDNFQSRRPNTSFCFLDIRSPGLGDTAMYLCATSDPAGETQYFGPGTRLLVL.

In its sample, this clonotype was seen many times. The CDR3 DNA is TGCAGTGCTGGAGGCAGGGGGCCTGATCAGCCCCAGCATTTT. Its protein is CSAGGRGPDQPQHF. The chain joins TRBV20-1 to TRBJ1-5; 8 bases fit TRBD1. The CDR3 totals 14 residues. In germline, CDR1 is DFQATT, CDR2 SNEGSKA (reference sequence). V was clipped by 5 bases and J by 5 bases; unmatched bases: 8.

V usage is TRBV5-4 and J usage is TRBJ2-1; 7 bases agree with TRBD2. The CDR3 covers 15 residues. J lost 13 bases, V lost 4 bases, and 17 bases had no gene match. Germline-derived CDR1 and CDR2 are SGHNT and YYREEE (reference sequence). The CDR3 coding sequence is TGTGCCAGCAGCCCAAGACCTAGCGGAGCTGAAATTCAGTTCTTC. Translated: CASSPRPSGAEIQFF.

This clonotype was recorded many times. The genes are TRBV5-1 and TRBJ2-5; 7 bases are a match to TRBD1. The CDR3 extends over 15 amino acids. The germline V gene encodes CDR1 SGHRS and CDR2 YFSETQ. The V segment lost 0 bases and the J segment 3 bases; nucleotides outside the gene matches: 5. The CDR3 region is CASSLVVTGEETQYF. As DNA, the CDR3 is TGCGCCAGCAGCTTGGTAGTAACAGGGGAAGAGACCCAGTACTTC.

In this sample, this clonotype turned up many times. The J gene is TRBJ2-1, the V gene TRBV4-1; 8 bases map to TRBD2. This CDR3 is built from 17 residues. Germline trimming cut 0 bases from V and 4 bases from J; bases unmatched to any gene: 8. Germline V gene data show CDR1 as MGHRA and CDR2 as YSYEKL. CDR3 protein: CASSQDGGLVRYNEQFF. For the CDR3, the DNA is TGCGCCAGCAGCCAAGATGGGGGACTAGTCAGGTACAATGAGCAGTTCTTC.

Many counts were recorded for this clonotype. DNA for the CDR3: TGTGCCAGCAGTATCGCGAATGAGCAGTTCTTC. This codes for CASSIANEQFF. The chain uses TRBV12-3 or TRBV12-4 and TRBJ2-1; D is uncertain. Trimming shortened V by 5 bases and J by 7 bases, and 6 bases separated the two germline ends. This CDR3 has 11 amino acids.

A few counts support this clonotype. The chain is built from TRBV3-1 and TRBJ1-2, with TRBD1 as a possible D gene (5 bases). Trimming cost V 1 base and J 4 bases, with 16 bases left between them. The CDR3 spans 16 residues. CDR1 LGHDT and CDR2 YNNKEL come from the germline V gene (reference sequence). The CDR3 protein is CASSQVEQVHSYGYTF. CDR3 nucleotides: TGTGCCAGCAGCCAAGTTGAACAGGTGCACTCCTATGGCTACACCTTC.

CDR3 residues: CASTGSRNSGNTIYF. CDR3 nucleotides: TGTGCCAGTACCGGATCTCGAAACTCTGGAAACACCATATATTTT. V is TRBV19 and J is TRBJ1-3, with no clear D. The CDR3 has 15 amino acids. Trimming cost V 7 bases and J 0 bases, with 13 bases left between them. Per germline, CDR1 LNHDA and CDR2 SQIVND (reference sequence).

This clonotype has more than one count but fewer than ten. The chain combines TRBV7-9 with TRBJ2-1; 12 bases map to TRBD2. Trimming cost V 3 bases and J 8 bases; bases outside gene matches: 8. The CDR3 extends over 16 amino acids. Germline loops: CDR1 SEHNR, CDR2 FQNEAQ (reference sequence). CDR3 amino acids: CASSLGLAGAYYEQFF. CDR3 nucleotide sequence: TGTGCCAGCAGCTTGGGACTAGCGGGTGCGTACTATGAGCAGTTCTTC.

This clonotype appeared many times. V gene TRBV5-1 combines with J gene TRBJ2-5, with D hard to call. The germline V and J ends were trimmed by 7 bases and 3 bases, with 13 bases remaining between them. The CDR3 contains 13 residues. The germline CDR1 and CDR2 sequences are SGHRS and YFSETQ. The DNA for the CDR3 is TGCGCCAGCTATAAGGGAAATGAAGAGACCCAGTACTTC. Translating gives CASYKGNEETQYF.

The chain carries TRBV7-9 and TRBJ2-1, with 8 bases identical to TRBD2. Per the germline V gene, CDR1 is SEHNR and CDR2 is FQNEAQ (reference sequence). J lost 9 bases, V lost 1 base, and 11 bases had no gene match. CDR3 length: 16 amino acids. CDR3 sequence (DNA): TGTGCCAGCAGCTTAGGGCCGGGAGGGCCTTCGTTTGAGCAGTTCTTC. Protein sequence: CASSLGPGGPSFEQFF.